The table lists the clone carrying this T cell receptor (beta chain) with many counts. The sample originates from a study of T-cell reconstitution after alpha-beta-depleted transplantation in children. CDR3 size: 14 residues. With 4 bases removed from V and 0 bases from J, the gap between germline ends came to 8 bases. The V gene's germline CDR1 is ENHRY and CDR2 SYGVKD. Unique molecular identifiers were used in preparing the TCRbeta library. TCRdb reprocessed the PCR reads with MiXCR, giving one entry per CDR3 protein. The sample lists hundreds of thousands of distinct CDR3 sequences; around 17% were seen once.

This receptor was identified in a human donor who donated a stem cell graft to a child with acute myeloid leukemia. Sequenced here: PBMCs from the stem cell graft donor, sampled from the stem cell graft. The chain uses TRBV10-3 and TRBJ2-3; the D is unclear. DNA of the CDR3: TGTGCCATCAGTGTAGGTCGGAGCACAGATACGCAGTATTTT. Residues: CAISVGRSTDTQYF.